These 6 T cell receptor beta chains were all obtained from the same sample, sequenced in a study of Graves' ophthalmopathy and Graves' hyperthyroidism. The study amplified TCR beta CDR3 regions using RNA transcripts. HTBI primers were used in a first-round RT-PCR, which preceded a second-round multiplex PCR. A single record per CDR3 protein comes from TCRdb applying MiXCR to the multiplex PCR reads. Among roughly 420,000 distinct CDR3 sequences listed, 20% to 25% were seen once. What was sequenced was peripheral blood. The receptors here all came from a woman younger than 35 with stable Graves' hyperthyroidism.

The sample holds one count of this clonotype. The missing conserved phenylalanine or tryptophan at the end of this CDR3 makes a read error likely. The DNA is left out, because the CDR3 cannot be placed on it with certainty; the CDR3 is given as TCRdb lists it. The chain uses TRBV25-1 and TRBJ1-1; whether TRBD1, the table's D call, matches the DNA was not checked. The germline CDR1 and CDR2 sequences are MGHDK and SYGVNS. The CDR3 region is 16 residues in length, termini included. CDR3 residues: CASSDETGPQRKEACL.

V usage is TRBV12-3 or TRBV12-4 and J usage is TRBJ1-6; 7 nucleotides agree with TRBD1. The J segment lost 10 bases and the V segment lost 7 bases, leaving 13 bases of the junction unmatched. The CDR3 is 15 residues long. For the CDR3, the DNA is TGTGCCAGCACCACACGGGGAGGGGGCGCCTCACCCCTCCACTTT. Its translation: CASTTRGGGASPLHF.

This clonotype was counted at least ten times. The chain has TRBV20-1 and TRBJ1-6; D gene uncertain. The germline V and J ends were trimmed by 1 base and 9 bases, with 10 bases remaining between them. This CDR3 spans 13 amino acids. CDR1 and CDR2 from the germline V gene are DFQATT and SNEGSKA (reference sequence). As DNA, the CDR3 is TGCAGTGCTAGAGCTCGGGAAAGTTCACCCCTCCACTTT. It codes for CSARARESSPLHF.

This clonotype was recorded at least ten times. The V and J genes are TRBV7-6 and TRBJ1-1, with 7 bases lining up with TRBD1. J gave up 4 bases and V 5 bases, and 7 bases lay outside the gene matches. This CDR3 is built from 14 residues. Looked up from germline, CDR1 is SGHVS and CDR2 is FNYEAQ. The CDR3 nucleotides read TGTGCCAGCAGCGAGACAGGGACGACCACTGAAGCTTTCTTT. It translates to CASSETGTTTEAFF.

Here the CDR3 DNA reads TGTGCCAGCAGTTACTCGAGTGCCCTCCACTTT. Its protein product is CASSYSSALHF. The chain carries TRBV6-2 or TRBV6-3 and TRBJ1-6, with unresolved D. CDR3 size: 11 residues. Germline lookup yields CDR1 MNHEY and CDR2 SVGEGT. Trimming removed 0 bases at V and 14 bases at J, with 5 bases between.

This clonotype has at least ten counts. The V and J genes are TRBV7-2 and TRBJ2-7; D possibly corresponds to TRBD2 (5 bases). CDR3 size: 14 residues. Germline loops: CDR1 SGHTA, CDR2 FQGNSA. Trimming cost V 4 bases and J 5 bases, with 15 bases left between them. This chain's CDR3 is CASSSPGLGNEQYF. In DNA, the CDR3 is TGTGCCAGCAGCTCCCCTGGACTCGGAAACGAGCAGTACTTC.